The 21 T cell receptor beta chains listed next were all sequenced from one sample in a study of cytomegalovirus exposure and HLA in healthy donors. 60 Vbeta and 13 Jbeta primers were used in PCR. The method was immunoSEQ multiplex PCR; TCRdb's version includes in-frame clones alone and lacks a portion of them. The profile shows approximately 210,000 clones, around 79% of them singletons. Source material: PBMCs. The receptors were gathered from a woman in her 50s in good health and CMV-seronegative.

The chain links TRBV4-1 to TRBJ2-3; 8 positions match TRBD2. The CDR3 consists of 16 residues. Trimming removed 2 bases from V and 4 bases from J; junction bases left unmatched: 8. CDR1 is MGHRA, CDR2 YSYEKL, per germline. CDR3: CASSQRPGLEADTQYF. For the CDR3, the DNA is TGCGCCAGCAGCCAAAGGCCGGGACTAGAGGCAGATACGCAGTATTTT.

The chain recombines TRBV19 with TRBJ1-5; 7 bases agree with TRBD1. Germline trimming cut 4 bases from V and 6 bases from J; bases unmatched to any gene: 9. Germline CDR1 and CDR2: LNHDA and SQIVND (reference sequence). The CDR3 has 15 residues. Here the CDR3 reads CASSTPRQGAQPQHF. CDR3 nucleotides: TGTGCCAGTAGTACACCGCGACAGGGTGCTCAGCCCCAGCATTTT.

The chain couples TRBV6-4 to TRBJ2-1, with 12 nucleotides matching TRBD2. J lost 6 bases, V lost 0 bases, and 6 bases had no gene match. Germline V gene sequence: CDR1 MRHNA, CDR2 SNTAGT. The CDR3 contains 17 residues. The CDR3 protein is CASSDSLRLAGANEQFF. The CDR3, as DNA: TGTGCCAGCAGTGACTCCCTACGACTAGCGGGAGCCAATGAGCAGTTCTTC.

The chain is built from TRBV9 and TRBJ1-6; TRBD1 matches at 8 bases. Losses at the gene ends were 2 bases for V and 10 bases for J; bases not matched to a gene: 8. This CDR3 spans 15 amino acids. Germline assignment: CDR1 SGDLS and CDR2 YYNGEE. The CDR3 sequence is CASSVTGARGSPLHF. CDR3 coding DNA: TGTGCCAGCAGCGTGACAGGGGCTCGTGGATCACCCCTCCACTTT.

The chain couples TRBV15 to TRBJ2-2; D is unresolved. Trimming took 0 bases from V and 4 from J, leaving 12 bases between them. Germline V CDR1 and CDR2: LNHNV, YYDKDF (reference sequence). This CDR3 comprises 16 residues. CDR3 residues: CATSREAKIITGELFF. CDR3 DNA: TGTGCCACCAGCAGAGAGGCAAAGATAATCACCGGGGAGCTGTTTTTT.

The chain joins TRBV29-1 to TRBJ2-7; 10 nucleotides line up with TRBD1. The J segment lost 1 base and the V segment lost 4 bases, leaving 1 base of the junction unmatched. Germline V gene data show CDR1 as SQVTM and CDR2 as ANQGSEA. The CDR3 is made up of 13 amino acids. In DNA form, the CDR3 reads TGCAGCGTTGCGGGACAGGGGTCCTACGAGCAGTACTTC. It translates to CSVAGQGSYEQYF.

The chain recombines TRBV29-1 with TRBJ1-4; the D gene is possibly TRBD1 (6 bases). The CDR3 is made up of 14 amino acids. V was clipped by 6 bases and J by 6 bases, with 17 bases between them. Germline CDR1 reads SQVTM; CDR2 reads ANQGSEA. Written as DNA, the CDR3 is TGCAGCGTGCAACAGAGGGGGTACCATGAAAAACTGTTTTTT. Its protein product is CSVQQRGYHEKLFF.

This clone was counted once. The chain uses TRBV5-1 and TRBJ2-1, with unresolved D. The CDR3 covers 14 residues. Germline V gene sequence: CDR1 SGHRS, CDR2 YFSETQ. V dropped 2 bases and J dropped 7 bases, with 13 bases sitting between them. The CDR3 loop reads CASSLFQAFNEQFF. For the CDR3, the DNA is TGCGCCAGCAGCTTATTTCAGGCCTTTAATGAGCAGTTCTTC.

This CDR3 is CASSLGTVYGYTF. CDR3 in DNA: TGTGCCAGCAGTTTGGGGACTGTATATGGCTACACCTTC. J is TRBJ1-2 and V is TRBV6-5; the D gene is possibly TRBD1 (5 bases). The CDR3 runs 13 residues. Germline-derived CDR1 and CDR2 are MNHEY and SVGAGI. Trimming shortened V by 4 bases and J by 5 bases, and 11 bases separated the two germline ends.

This chain links TRBV23-1 with TRBJ2-7; D is ambiguous. TRBV23-1 is given ORF status, its function remaining uncertain. This CDR3 has 14 residues. V lost 6 bases and J lost 3, with 15 bases in between. CDR3 bases: TGCGCCAGCAGCCCCCCAGGCCTATTCTACGAGCAGTACTTC. It is translated as CASSPPGLFYEQYF.

The chain couples TRBV7-2 to TRBJ2-7, with D possibly being TRBD1 (8 bases). The CDR3 loop spans 14 amino acids. The ends were cut back, 3 bases at V and 4 bases at J, with 13 bases in the middle. Germline V gene data show CDR1 as SGHTA and CDR2 as FQGNSA. The CDR3, as DNA: TGTGCCAGCAGCTTTCAACAGGGGGGGTACGAGCAGTACTTC. Translated: CASSFQQGGYEQYF.

The V and J genes are TRBV5-4 and TRBJ1-4; D is possibly TRBD1 (5 bases). Trimming stripped 4 bases from V and 0 bases from J, with 19 bases between. The CDR3 has 18 residues. Looked up from germline, CDR1 is SGHNT and CDR2 is YYREEE (reference sequence). CDR3 sequence reads: CASSAQRGGPATNEKLFF. The CDR3 DNA follows: TGTGCCAGCAGCGCTCAGCGGGGCGGTCCAGCAACTAATGAAAAACTGTTTTTT.

The rearrangement uses TRBV15 and TRBJ2-7; D ambiguous. The V gene lost 2 bases and the J gene lost 6 bases, with 14 bases spanning the gap. CDR1 and CDR2 (germline): LNHNV, YYDKDF (reference sequence). The length of the CDR3 is 14 residues. The CDR3 DNA sequence: TGTGCCACCAGCAGACCACTTCTAGGCTCCGAGCAGTACTTC. It encodes CATSRPLLGSEQYF.

This chain links TRBV5-6 with TRBJ1-5, with D hard to call. The V and J ends lost 4 bases and 0 bases respectively, with 11 bases between them. Germline V gives CDR1 SGHDT, CDR2 YYEEEE. The CDR3 extends over 15 amino acids. The CDR3 nucleotides are TGTGCCAGCAGCCGGTCCCACCTTAGCAATCAGCCCCAGCATTTT. Amino acid sequence: CASSRSHLSNQPQHF. Full variable domain (rest looked up from reference TRBV5-6 and TRBJ1-5): DAGVTQSPTHLIKTRGQQVTLRCSPKSGHDTVSWYQQALGQGPQFIFQYYEEEERQRGNFPDRFSGHQFPNYSSELNVNALLLGDSALYLCASSRSHLSNQPQHFGDGTRLSIL.

The chain recombines TRBV5-5 with TRBJ2-3; 13 positions match TRBD2. The V and J ends lost 4 bases and 0 bases, in that order; junction bases with no gene match: 11. Germline V gives CDR1 SGHKS, CDR2 YYEKEE (reference sequence). The CDR3 totals 19 residues. CDR3 protein: CASSLRTSGSRFSTDTQYF. CDR3 nucleotide sequence: TGTGCCAGCAGCCTACGGACTAGCGGGAGCCGCTTTAGCACAGATACGCAGTATTTT.

The chain joins TRBV10-3 to TRBJ2-7, with 7 bases matching TRBD1. V lost 4 bases and J lost 3; bases outside the gene matches: 9. Germline loops: CDR1 ENHRY, CDR2 SYGVKD. The CDR3 is 15 amino acids. The CDR3 reads CAISATRDRHYEQYF. The CDR3 bases are TGTGCCATCAGTGCGACCCGGGACAGACACTACGAGCAGTACTTC.

The table lists this clone with a few counts. This chain links TRBV19 with TRBJ1-2; TRBD1 matches 9 bases. There are 14 residues in the CDR3. The V and J ends lost 5 bases and 3 bases, in that order; junction bases with no gene match: 4. The germline V gene has CDR1 LNHDA and CDR2 SQIVND (reference sequence). The CDR3 coding sequence is TGTGCCAGTAGTGGGGACAGGGTACACTATGGCTACACCTTC. Translating gives CASSGDRVHYGYTF.

The chain is built from TRBV4-1 and TRBJ2-5, with 10 bases lining up with TRBD1. The CDR3 contains 18 residues. Germline V CDR1 and CDR2: MGHRA, YSYEKL. The V segment lost 3 bases and the J segment 5 bases; nucleotides outside the gene matches: 15. CDR3 sequence reads: CASSQGPRDRGKVETQYF. The CDR3 nucleotides are TGCGCCAGCAGCCAGGGCCCCCGGGACAGGGGAAAGGTCGAGACCCAGTACTTC.

CDR3 amino acids: CASSPGTGGSYEQYF. CDR3 DNA sequence: TGCGCCAGCAGCCCCGGGACAGGGGGGTCCTACGAGCAGTACTTC. The rearrangement links TRBV4-3 to TRBJ2-7; 11 nucleotides match TRBD1. V lost 4 bases, J lost 1 base, and 3 bases stayed unmatched. CDR3 length: 15 residues. Germline V CDR1 and CDR2: LGHNA, YSLEER.

This chain joins TRBV18 and TRBJ2-2; possible D gene TRBD1, 6 bases. The CDR3 spans 16 residues. CDR1 and CDR2 from the germline V gene are KGHSH and LQKENI. The V gene lost 5 bases and the J gene lost 1 base, with 14 bases spanning the gap. The CDR3 here is CASSLTGTLNTGELFF. The CDR3 bases are TGTGCCAGCTCATTGACCGGGACATTGAACACCGGGGAGCTGTTTTTT.

The V gene is TRBV4-2, the J gene TRBJ2-1; TRBD1 aligns across 7 bases. From germline, CDR1 is LGHNA and CDR2 YNFKEQ. Trimming removed 8 bases from V and 6 bases from J; junction bases left unmatched: 10. The length of the CDR3 is 14 residues. The CDR3, as DNA: TGTGCCAGCGTTAACCGGGACAGAGCCAATGAGCAGTTCTTC. Translating gives CASVNRDRANEQFF.